This is a list of T cell receptor beta chains from one sample in a study of siplizumab effects on memory and regulatory T cells. TCRdb's copy holds only in-frame clones and misses some; the assay was immunoSEQ multiplex PCR. This sample yields roughly 100,000 clones, of which roughly 93% are seen a single time; roughly 7.1% belongs to the top ten. Sample: CD8+ T cells sorted from blood. All receptors derive from a human donor in good health. Both conserved end residues are part of each CDR3. A D gene is named only where the DNA matches it firmly. Not all rows give a size; the values are once, few, many and, for expanded clones, a class.

d_gene | abundance | j_gene | v_gene | CDR3nt | CDR3aa
- | - | TRBJ2-1 | TRBV10-3 | TGTGCCATCAGTGAGTTGAGCGTGGGGGCCAGCTCCTACAATGAGCAGTTCTTC | CAISELSVGASSYNEQFF
- | - | TRBJ2-2 | TRBV2 | TGTGCCAGCAACCAGGGAACGGCGAACACCGGGGAGCTGTTTTTT | CASNQGTANTGELFF
TRBD2 | - | TRBJ2-7 | TRBV10-2 | TGCGCCAGCAGTGGTGGGAGGGCCCTCTACGAGCAGTACTTC | CASSGGRALYEQYF
TRBD2 | - | TRBJ2-1 | TRBV7-6 | TGTGCCAGCAGCTTACGGACTAGCGGGAGCTACAATGAGCAGTTCTTC | CASSLRTSGSYNEQFF
- | - | TRBJ2-1 | TRBV5-1 | TGCGCCAGCAGCTTGGAGGGTAGCTCCTACAATGAGCAGTTCTTC | CASSLEGSSYNEQFF
- | - | TRBJ1-1 | TRBV5-1 | TGCGCCAGCAGCTTGGTGGGGGACGTCACTGAAGCTTTCTTT | CASSLVGDVTEAFF
- | - | TRBJ1-2 | TRBV29-1 | TGCAGCGTAAATAACTATGGCTACACCTTC | CSVNNYGYTF
- | - | TRBJ1-1 | TRBV10-3 | TGTGCCATCAGTGAGTTCGTCGATGGACCGATGAACACTGAAGCTTTCTTT | CAISEFVDGPMNTEAFF
- | few | TRBJ1-1 | TRBV30 | TGTGCCTGGAGAGGACAATCGAACACTGAAGCTTTCTTT | CAWRGQSNTEAFF
TRBD1 | - | TRBJ1-1 | TRBV30 | TGTGCCTTCTATCCCGAGGACAGGGCCAGAGCTTTCTTT | CAFYPEDRARAFF
TRBD1 | - | TRBJ1-4 | TRBV10-1 | TGCGCCAGCAGTGAGACAACAGGGGCTGAAAAACTGTTTTTT | CASSETTGAEKLFF
- | - | TRBJ2-1 | TRBV4-2 | TGTGCCAGCAGCCAAGGGCAGGGAGATTTCCACGGGGGCAGCTCCTACAATGAGCAGTTCTTC | CASSQGQGDFHGGSSYNEQFF
- | - | TRBJ2-3 | TRBV7-9 | TGTGCCAGCAGCTTGGCGGTAGGGCAGGGGTATGCAGATACGCAGTATTTT | CASSLAVGQGYADTQYF
- | - | TRBJ2-5 | TRBV7-7 | TGTGCTAGCAGCTTAAATGAGAGGGACCAAGAGACCCAGTACTTC | CASSLNERDQETQYF
- | - | TRBJ2-7 | TRBV9 | TGTGCCAGCAGCGAGCGAGGGGAGAGGGACGAGCAGTACTTC | CASSERGERDEQYF
TRBD1 | - | TRBJ2-7 | TRBV6-6 | TGTGCCAGCATCGGTCCAGGGGGCTACGAGCAGTACTTC | CASIGPGGYEQYF
- | - | TRBJ1-2 | TRBV15 | TGTGCCACCAGCCCCGAGGGGCAGGGTGACTATGGCTACACCTTC | CATSPEGQGDYGYTF
TRBD1 | - | TRBJ2-7 | TRBV6-5 | TGTGCCAGCAGTTACTCCCAGGGACAGCCTACCTACGAGCAGTACTTC | CASSYSQGQPTYEQYF
- | - | TRBJ2-1 | TRBV11-2 | TGTGCCAGCAGCTTAGGCGCTTCTAAGCAGTTCTTC | CASSLGASKQFF